This T cell receptor beta chain was identified in a study of blood T cell repertoires in COVID-19. The repertoire was sequenced with immunoSEQ multiplex PCR; TCRdb's copy has only in-frame clones and lacks some. The repertoire holds 250,000 or so clones, with around 86% as singletons. This CDR3 has 14 residues. Per germline, CDR1 SGDLS and CDR2 YYNGEE. V lost 4 bases to trimming and J lost 2 bases, with 12 bases between them. The chain has TRBV9 and TRBJ1-1, with D perhaps TRBD1 (6 bases). The receptor was isolated from a man aged 40-50 years with active or convalescent COVID-19. The sequencing sample was made of peripheral blood. The CDR3 region is CASSKGQINTEAFF. CDR3 DNA sequence: TGTGCCAGCAGCAAAGGACAGATTAACACTGAAGCTTTCTTT.